The 30 T cell receptor beta chains listed next were all sequenced from one sample in a study of blood T cell repertoires in COVID-19. Data came from immunoSEQ multiplex PCR; TCRdb stores just in-frame clones and leaves some out. The sample yields just under 300,000 clones, around nine tenths seen once. Material for sequencing was peripheral blood. These receptors came from a man aged 70-80 years with acute or convalescent COVID-19.

This rearrangement joins TRBV7-2 to TRBJ1-2, with D tentatively TRBD1 (5 bases). CDR3 length: 13 amino acids. With 1 base removed from V and 4 bases from J, the gap between germline ends came to 7 bases. Germline V gives CDR1 SGHTA, CDR2 FQGNSA. Here the CDR3 reads CASSLGQFYGYTF. The CDR3 bases are TGTGCCAGCAGCTTAGGACAGTTCTATGGCTACACCTTC.

The chain couples TRBV5-6 to TRBJ1-5; 7 bases agree with TRBD1. Germline-derived CDR1 and CDR2 are SGHDT and YYEEEE. V lost 0 bases to trimming and J lost 2 bases; unmatched junction nucleotides: 8. The CDR3 is made up of 17 amino acids. CDR3 region: CASSLGRNTGGNQPQHF. CDR3 nucleotides: TGTGCCAGCAGCTTGGGGAGGAACACAGGGGGCAATCAGCCCCAGCATTTT.

This clone has just a few counts. V gene TRBV6-2 or TRBV6-3 combines with J gene TRBJ1-3, with D perhaps matching TRBD1 (5 bases). The CDR3 is made up of 17 amino acids. Germline values: CDR1 MNHEY, CDR2 SVGEGT. V gave up 2 bases and J gave up 0 bases, with 14 bases separating them. In nucleotides, the CDR3 is TGTGCCAGCAGTTACGGCCCCAGGGTTTACTCTGGAAACACCATATATTTT. Its translation is CASSYGPRVYSGNTIYF.

V and J are TRBV7-9 and TRBJ2-3; 7 bases line up with TRBD1. Germline trimming cut 5 bases from V and 1 base from J; bases unmatched to any gene: 6. Germline CDR1 is SEHNR and CDR2 is FQNEAQ (reference sequence). The CDR3 runs 15 residues. CDR3 residues: CASSQPQGRTDTQYF. The CDR3 DNA is TGTGCCAGCAGCCAGCCACAGGGGCGCACAGATACGCAGTATTTT.

V is TRBV10-3 and J is TRBJ1-2; a possible D gene is TRBD1 (5 bases). V was trimmed by 2 bases and J by 8 bases, leaving 18 bases between them. This CDR3 spans 15 amino acids. CDR1 and CDR2 (germline): ENHRY, SYGVKD. The DNA for the CDR3 is TGTGCCATCAGTGAGGGAGCAGGGACTCTAGGGGGCTACACCTTC. This translates into CAISEGAGTLGGYTF.

The rearrangement joins TRBV9 to TRBJ2-7; 9 nucleotides line up with TRBD1. J gave up 0 bases and V 3 bases, and 7 bases lay outside the gene matches. Germline lookup yields CDR1 SGDLS and CDR2 YYNGEE. The CDR3 is made up of 16 amino acids. The CDR3 DNA reads TGTGCCAGCAGCGGAAGACAGGGGGGGAGCTCCTACGAGCAGTACTTC. This sequence encodes CASSGRQGGSSYEQYF.

The genes are TRBV5-1 and TRBJ1-5, with TRBD1 matching 7 bases. The V segment lost 4 bases and the J segment 2 bases; nucleotides outside the gene matches: 3. The germline V gene has CDR1 SGHRS and CDR2 YFSETQ. This CDR3 is 14 amino acids long. The CDR3 reads CASSTGTGNQPQHF. The CDR3 DNA follows: TGCGCCAGCAGCACGGGGACAGGCAATCAGCCCCAGCATTTT. Full variable domain (missing parts from reference TRBV5-1 and TRBJ1-5): KAGVTQTPRYLIKTRGQQVTLSCSPISGHRSVSWYQQTPGQGLQFLFEYFSETQRNKGNFPGRFSGRQFSNSRSEMNVSTLELGDSALYLCASSTGTGNQPQHFGDGTRLSIL.

The chain uses TRBV4-1 and TRBJ1-4; D is undetermined. Trimming shortened V by 1 base and J by 0 bases, and 12 bases separated the two germline ends. Germline CDR1 and CDR2: MGHRA and YSYEKL. The CDR3 loop spans 17 amino acids. CDR3 in DNA: TGCGCCAGCAGCCAAGGTCCTAACCCTGCAACTAATGAAAAACTGTTTTTT. This codes for CASSQGPNPATNEKLFF.

The chain has TRBV5-6 and TRBJ2-5, with a weak D call TRBD2 (6 bases). Germline loops: CDR1 SGHDT, CDR2 YYEEEE. Deletions cut 4 bases from V and 5 bases from J, with 6 bases between. CDR3 size: 11 residues. The CDR3 region is CASSGGETQYF. CDR3 nucleotide sequence: TGTGCCAGCAGCGGGGGGGAGACCCAGTACTTC.

The gene calls are TRBV3-1 (or the pseudogene TRBV3-2) and TRBJ2-7, with D possibly matching TRBD2 (5 bases). The CDR3 extends over 15 amino acids. The V end lost 1 base, the J end lost 0 bases, and 10 bases lay between the germline ends. CDR1 and CDR2 from the germline V gene are LGHDT and YNNKEL (reference sequence). The CDR3 here is CASSQVPAGSYEQYF. CDR3 bases: TGTGCCAGCAGCCAAGTTCCGGCGGGCTCCTACGAGCAGTACTTC.

The sample holds one count of this clone. The chain links TRBV29-1 to TRBJ2-6, with unresolved D. This CDR3 comprises 14 residues. The germline V and J ends were trimmed by 7 bases and 1 base, with 11 bases remaining between them. Germline V gene sequence: CDR1 SQVTM, CDR2 ANQGSEA. In DNA, the CDR3 is TGCAGCGCCCGTACCGGGTCTGGGGCCAACGTCCTGACTTTC. This codes for CSARTGSGANVLTF.

The genes are TRBV10-3 and TRBJ2-3; D is perhaps TRBD1 (6 bases). Trimming left V 3 bases short and J 4 bases short, with 11 bases between. This CDR3 region has 14 residues. Germline values: CDR1 ENHRY, CDR2 SYGVKD. The CDR3 DNA reads as TGTGCCATCAGTGACCCACAGGGTCCAGATACGCAGTATTTT. Protein product: CAISDPQGPDTQYF.

This clone appeared a single time. The chain joins TRBV5-6 to TRBJ1-6; D unclear. The germline gives CDR1 SGHDT, CDR2 YYEEEE. This CDR3 spans 15 amino acids. Between the trimmed V and J ends, which lost 0 bases and 6 bases, there was a span of 10 bases. CDR3 residues: CASSLGGSFNSPLHF. The CDR3 DNA sequence: TGTGCCAGCAGCTTGGGAGGGAGTTTTAATTCACCCCTCCACTTT.

The chain links TRBV7-2 to TRBJ2-2; a weak D match, TRBD2 (6 bases). Germline V gene data show CDR1 as SGHTA and CDR2 as FQGNSA. V gave up 1 base and J gave up 6 bases, with 12 bases separating them. The CDR3 loop spans 15 amino acids. CDR3 DNA sequence: TGTGCCAGCAGCTTAGAGTGGGGGGTGGCCGGGGAGCTGTTTTTT. Its translation: CASSLEWGVAGELFF.

This chain joins TRBV7-2 and TRBJ2-7; TRBD1 agrees at 7 bases. CDR1 SGHTA and CDR2 FQGNSA come from the germline V gene. V lost 1 base, J lost 3 bases, and 6 bases stayed unmatched. CDR3 length: 15 amino acids. CDR3 sequence: CASSLEDRLIYEQYF. The CDR3 coding sequence is TGTGCCAGCAGCTTAGAGGACAGGCTAATCTACGAGCAGTACTTC.

The CDR3 protein is CATSASGGGRNIQYF. CDR3 DNA sequence: TGTGCCACCAGTGCGAGCGGCGGGGGGAGAAACATTCAGTACTTC. The chain carries TRBV24-1 and TRBJ2-4; 8 nucleotides match TRBD2. Losses at the gene ends were 5 bases for V and 6 bases for J; bases not matched to a gene: 8. This CDR3 has 15 amino acids. Germline CDR1 reads KGHDR; CDR2 reads SFDVKD.

V usage is TRBV6-1 and J usage is TRBJ1-1; D not certain. The germline V gene encodes CDR1 MNHNS and CDR2 SASEGT. Trimming cost V 2 bases and J 0 bases, with 7 bases left between them. The CDR3 spans 14 residues. The CDR3 nucleotides are TGTGCCAGCAGTGAATGGCAGATGAACACTGAAGCTTTCTTT. As protein: CASSEWQMNTEAFF.

The V gene is TRBV6-2 or TRBV6-3, the J gene TRBJ2-3; 10 nucleotides align to TRBD2. The CDR3 is 18 amino acids. J gave up 1 base and V 2 bases, and 9 bases lay outside the gene matches. CDR1 is MNHEY, CDR2 SVGEGT, per germline. CDR3 coding DNA: TGTGCCAGCAGTTACGAAACTTGGACTAGCGGACGCACAGATACGCAGTATTTT. As protein: CASSYETWTSGRTDTQYF.

The chain joins TRBV7-9 to TRBJ2-7; 7 bases agree with TRBD2. The CDR3 extends over 15 amino acids. V was clipped by 4 bases and J by 3 bases; unmatched bases: 9. Germline V lookup: CDR1 SEHNR, CDR2 FQNEAQ (reference sequence). The CDR3 loop is CASSWGGFPNYEQYF. The CDR3 DNA follows: TGTGCCAGCAGCTGGGGAGGGTTCCCTAACTACGAGCAGTACTTC.

V gene TRBV6-2 or TRBV6-3 combines with J gene TRBJ1-6; D is unresolved. There are 17 residues in the CDR3. Germline lookup yields CDR1 MNHEY and CDR2 SVGEGT. V lost 3 bases and J 10 bases, leaving 22 bases between the germline ends. CDR3 bases: TGTGCCAGCAGTTATAGGTCGGGAACAGCCGTTGGATCACCCCTCCACTTT. Translated: CASSYRSGTAVGSPLHF.

The chain has TRBV2 and TRBJ1-1; 7 bases map to TRBD1. Per the germline V gene, CDR1 is SNHLY and CDR2 is FYNNEI. V shed 6 bases, J shed 3 bases, and the junction held 4 bases outside the gene matches. There are 13 residues in the CDR3. The CDR3 loop is CASRRTGDTEAFF. The CDR3 DNA sequence: TGTGCCAGCAGACGCACAGGGGACACTGAAGCTTTCTTT.

The J gene is TRBJ1-2, the V gene TRBV7-2, with 8 bases aligning to TRBD1. V lost 5 bases, J lost 4 bases, and 15 bases stayed unmatched. CDR3 length: 17 amino acids. Looked up from germline, CDR1 is SGHTA and CDR2 is FQGNSA. The CDR3 sequence is CASSPGTGRGRSYGYTF. The CDR3 DNA follows: TGTGCCAGCAGCCCCGGGACAGGAAGGGGCAGGAGCTATGGCTACACCTTC.

This clone was picked up one time. This chain connects TRBV4-2 to TRBJ1-5; D is unclear. This CDR3 contains 17 residues. From germline, CDR1 is LGHNA and CDR2 YNFKEQ. Between the trimmed V and J ends, which lost 0 bases and 2 bases, there was a span of 14 bases. Here the CDR3 reads CASSQDLAPRGNQPQHF. CDR3 nucleotides: TGTGCCAGCAGCCAAGATCTTGCGCCTCGGGGCAATCAGCCCCAGCATTTT.

J is TRBJ2-6 and V is TRBV5-1; D possibly corresponds to TRBD2 (5 bases). This CDR3 is 17 amino acids long. Per germline, CDR1 SGHRS and CDR2 YFSETQ. Trimming removed 7 bases at V and 0 bases at J, with 17 bases between. CDR3 DNA: TGCGCCAGCTTGAGGGCGCCGGGTTCCTCTGGGGCCAACGTCCTGACTTTC. This codes for CASLRAPGSSGANVLTF.

The chain's CDR3 is CASSQKGGHGQGIWEKLFF. CDR3 sequence (DNA): TGCGCCAGCAGCCAAAAAGGGGGACATGGACAGGGTATTTGGGAAAAACTGTTTTTT. The chain has TRBV4-3 and TRBJ1-4; 8 bases are a match to TRBD1. Germline lookup yields CDR1 LGHNA and CDR2 YSLEER. CDR3 length equals 19 residues. After removal of 2 bases from V and 8 bases from J, the junction contained 19 bases not matched to a gene.

The rearrangement uses TRBV28 and TRBJ2-5; TRBD1 matches at 12 bases. V shed 6 bases, J shed 7 bases, and the junction held 9 bases outside the gene matches. The CDR3 has 15 amino acids. The germline CDR1 and CDR2 sequences are MDHEN and SYDVKM. CDR3 bases: TGTGCCAGCAGCCGGGGACAGGGGGCTGGGTGGACCCAGTACTTC. This encodes CASSRGQGAGWTQYF. Looking up the rest from reference TRBV28 and TRBJ2-5 gives the full variable domain: DVKVTQSSRYLVKRTGEKVFLECVQDMDHENMFWYRQDPGLGLRLIYFSYDVKMKEKGDIPEGYSVSREKKERFSLILESASTNQTSMYLCASSRGQGAGWTQYFGPGTRLLVL.

The V call is TRBV19, the J call TRBJ2-2, with D possibly matching TRBD1 (6 bases). CDR3 length: 14 amino acids. Trimming removed 5 bases at V and 4 bases at J, with 11 bases between. The germline CDR1 and CDR2 sequences are LNHDA and SQIVND (reference sequence). The chain's CDR3 is CASSEDRFTGELFF. The CDR3 DNA follows: TGTGCCAGTAGTGAGGACAGATTCACCGGGGAGCTGTTTTTT.

CDR3 residues: CASSLGQGVGEKLFF. The CDR3 DNA reads as TGCGCCAGCAGCTTGGGGCAGGGCGTTGGGGAAAAACTGTTTTTT. This chain joins TRBV5-1 and TRBJ1-4; TRBD1 is a possible D gene (5 bases). Trimming left V 0 bases short and J 8 bases short, with 14 bases between. This CDR3 is 15 amino acids long. Germline loops: CDR1 SGHRS, CDR2 YFSETQ.

The chain uses TRBV27 and TRBJ1-4; maybe TRBD1 (5 bases). The CDR3 covers 13 residues. The germline V and J ends were trimmed by 3 bases and 8 bases, with 10 bases remaining between them. Per the germline V gene, CDR1 is MNHEY and CDR2 is SMNVEV (reference sequence). The CDR3 region has the DNA TGTGCCAGCAGTTTCGGTGGGGGGGAAAAACTGTTTTTT. Amino acid sequence: CASSFGGGEKLFF.

CDR3 DNA: TGTGCCAGCAGCTCGTCGTGGCGGGGGGGTTCCTACGAGCAGTACTTC. Translating gives CASSSSWRGGSYEQYF. V gene TRBV5-6 combines with J gene TRBJ2-7, with 9 bases matching TRBD2. Germline V CDR1 and CDR2: SGHDT, YYEEEE. With V trimmed by 3 bases and J by 1 base, 8 bases remained unmatched. The CDR3 is 16 residues long. Full variable domain (missing parts from reference TRBV5-6 and TRBJ2-7): DAGVTQSPTHLIKTRGQQVTLRCSPKSGHDTVSWYQQALGQGPQFIFQYYEEEERQRGNFPDRFSGHQFPNYSSELNVNALLLGDSALYLCASSSSWRGGSYEQYFGPGTRLTVT.